Reported below is one T cell receptor beta chain. Its antigen is currently unknown. Profiled with immunoSEQ multiplex PCR; TCRdb holds only in-frame clones, not every one. This sample has over 9,500 clones, with roughly 29% found just once. Germline trimming cut 1 base from V and 10 bases from J; bases unmatched to any gene: 16. CDR1 and CDR2 from the germline V gene are LNHDA and SQIVND (reference sequence). The CDR3 runs 18 residues. This record belongs to a study of T cells in localized non-small cell lung cancer. Points from the study as a whole: Uninvolved neighboring lung showed the greatest T cell clonality, exceeding tumor. Investigators sequenced only a single tumor region, leaving heterogeneity possible.

The sample was lung tumor tissue, taken before any cancer treatment. This TCR came from a man aged 40-75 years with stage I lung adenocarcinoma. V is TRBV19 and J is TRBJ2-1; TRBD1 agrees at 10 bases. As DNA, the CDR3 is TGTGCCAGTAGTATAGCCTCCTTTACCTCCGGGACAGGGGTCGAGCAGTTCTTC. It is translated as CASSIASFTSGTGVEQFF.